The 18 T cell receptor beta chains in this list originate from one sample, sequenced in a study of control samples from healthy donors and cancer patients. Profiling relied on immunoSEQ multiplex PCR, and the TCRdb table lists in-frame clones only, not all of them. The data contain about 140,000 clones, 75% to 90% of them seen just once; the ten biggest clones take up roughly 8.4%. The source material was blood. These receptors came from a woman in her thirties in good health.

This clone appeared a single time. The V gene is TRBV13, the J gene TRBJ2-1, with TRBD2 identical over 11 bases. The germline V gene encodes CDR1 PRHDT and CDR2 FYEKMQ (reference sequence). The CDR3 has 18 amino acids. Trimming cost V 1 base and J 0 bases; bases outside gene matches: 5. In nucleotides, the CDR3 is TGTGCCAGCAGCTTAGTTAGCGGGAGGGGCAGCTCCTACAATGAGCAGTTCTTC. Its translation: CASSLVSGRGSSYNEQFF. The full variable domain, rest sourced from reference TRBV13 and TRBJ2-1, is AAGVIQSPRHLIKEKRETATLKCYPIPRHDTVYWYQQGPGQDPQFLISFYEKMQSDKGSIPDRFSAQQFSDYHSELNMSSLELGDSALYFCASSLVSGRGSSYNEQFFGPGTRLTVL.

This sequence joins TRBV12-3 or TRBV12-4 and TRBJ1-4, with 7 bases lining up with TRBD1. V trimming: 5 bases; J trimming: 6 bases; junction bases outside the gene matches: 3. CDR3 length: 13 residues. In nucleotides, the CDR3 is TGTGCCAGCAGTCGGGACAGATATGAAAAACTGTTTTTT. Residues: CASSRDRYEKLFF.

The rearrangement joins TRBV5-4 to TRBJ2-3; 9 bases are a match to TRBD2. After removal of 0 bases from V and 4 bases from J, the junction contained 9 bases not matched to a gene. The CDR3 has 17 residues. The germline V gene has CDR1 SGHNT and CDR2 YYREEE (reference sequence). Here the CDR3 reads CASSLAPSGVGPDTQYF. CDR3 bases: TGTGCCAGCAGCTTGGCACCTAGCGGGGTGGGGCCAGATACGCAGTATTTT.

The CDR3 region is CASSETGGSYEQYF. The CDR3 DNA reads TGTGCCAGCAGTGAAACAGGGGGCTCCTACGAGCAGTACTTC. The J gene is TRBJ2-7, the V gene TRBV28; 8 bases align to TRBD1. Trimming cost V 5 bases and J 0 bases; bases outside gene matches: 3. The germline V gene encodes CDR1 MDHEN and CDR2 SYDVKM. This CDR3 is built from 14 residues.

The CDR3 loop reads CATRTGDYGYTF. The CDR3 nucleotides are TGTGCCACCCGGACAGGGGACTATGGCTACACCTTC. The V and J genes are TRBV28 and TRBJ1-2; TRBD1 matches at 9 bases. The germline V gene encodes CDR1 MDHEN and CDR2 SYDVKM. This CDR3 spans 12 amino acids. Trimming removed 10 bases from V and 3 bases from J; junction bases left unmatched: 3.

The gene calls are TRBV11-3 and TRBJ2-1; TRBD2 aligns across 8 bases. With V trimmed by 1 base and J by 1 base, 0 bases remained unmatched. The V gene's germline CDR1 is SGHNT and CDR2 YENEEA. This CDR3 is built from 15 residues. CDR3 nucleotide sequence: TGTGCCAGCAGCTTAGCGGGAGGGTCCTACAATGAGCAGTTCTTC. Amino acid sequence: CASSLAGGSYNEQFF.

In regard to this clone: The sample holds other DNA sequences that translate to the same CDR3. The chain links TRBV11-2 to TRBJ2-2; TRBD1 is a possible D gene (5 bases). Looked up from germline, CDR1 is SGHAT and CDR2 is FQNNGV. The germline V and J ends were trimmed by 2 bases and 3 bases, with 10 bases remaining between them. The CDR3 totals 15 residues. The CDR3 reads CASSLQGPDTGELFF. Written as DNA, the CDR3 is TGTGCCAGCAGCTTACAGGGTCCCGACACCGGGGAGCTGTTTTTT. The whole variable domain, filled in from reference TRBV11-2 and TRBJ2-2, reads EAGVAQSPRYKIIEKRQSVAFWCNPISGHATLYWYQQILGQGPKLLIQFQNNGVVDDSQLPKDRFSAERLKGVDSTLKIQPAKLEDSAVYLCASSLQGPDTGELFFGEGSRLTVL.

This chain joins TRBV30 and TRBJ1-5; 7 positions agree with TRBD1. J lost 1 base, V lost 5 bases, and 5 bases had no gene match. This CDR3 is 14 amino acids long. CDR1 and CDR2 from the germline V gene are GTSNPN and SVGIG (reference sequence). CDR3 bases: TGTGCCTGGGGGACAGTTGTAAGCAATCAGCCCCAGCATTTT. The encoded protein is CAWGTVVSNQPQHF.

The chain carries TRBV18 and TRBJ1-5; 7 bases are shared with TRBD1. Losses at the gene ends were 4 bases for V and 7 bases for J; bases not matched to a gene: 4. This CDR3 has 13 amino acids. Per the germline V gene, CDR1 is KGHSH and CDR2 is LQKENI. CDR3 loop: CASSLTGEQPQHF. In nucleotides, the CDR3 is TGTGCCAGCTCACTCACAGGGGAGCAGCCCCAGCATTTT. Together with reference TRBV18 and TRBJ1-5, the CDR3 gives the full variable domain: NAGVMQNPRHLVRRRGQEARLRCSPMKGHSHVYWYRQLPEEGLKFMVYLQKENIIDESGMPKERFSAEFPKEGPSILRIQQVVRGDSAAYFCASSLTGEQPQHFGDGTRLSIL.

V is TRBV7-8 and J is TRBJ2-1; D not certain. Trimming took off 4 bases at V and 4 bases at J, with 14 bases between the two ends. The CDR3 consists of 15 residues. Germline CDR1 and CDR2: SGHVS and FQNEAQ. Written as DNA, the CDR3 is TGTGCCAGCAGCTCCTACTCCTTGAATTACAATGAGCAGTTCTTC. Residues: CASSSYSLNYNEQFF.

This clone is a singleton in its sample. The chain combines TRBV19 with TRBJ1-1; D not resolved. The CDR3 sequence is 15 residues long. Germline lookup yields CDR1 LNHDA and CDR2 SQIVND (reference sequence). Trimming removed 6 bases at V and 4 bases at J, with 18 bases between. CDR3 in DNA: TGTGCCAGTAGAAAGGTGAGTGGGCTCGGCACTGAAGCTTTCTTT. As protein: CASRKVSGLGTEAFF. The entire variable domain, with the rest obtained from reference TRBV19 and TRBJ1-1, is as follows: DGGITQSPKYLFRKEGQNVTLSCEQNLNHDAMYWYRQDPGQGLRLIYYSQIVNDFQKGDIAEGYSVSREKKESFPLTVTSAQKNPTAFYLCASRKVSGLGTEAFFGQGTRLTVV.

The chain uses TRBV2 and TRBJ2-1; D unclear. Trimming took 8 bases from V and 0 from J, leaving 5 bases between them. The germline CDR1 and CDR2 sequences are SNHLY and FYNNEI. The CDR3 is 12 residues long. The CDR3 protein is CASGYSYNEQFF. CDR3 in DNA: TGTGCCAGCGGGTACTCCTACAATGAGCAGTTCTTC.

The rearrangement joins TRBV5-5 to TRBJ1-5, with 9 bases matching TRBD1. Per germline, CDR1 SGHKS and CDR2 YYEKEE (reference sequence). Trimming cost V 5 bases and J 1 base; bases outside gene matches: 4. This CDR3 spans 15 amino acids. The CDR3 here is CASRPTGGSNQPQHF. The DNA of the CDR3 is TGTGCCAGCAGACCGACAGGGGGAAGCAATCAGCCCCAGCATTTT.

V gene TRBV28 combines with J gene TRBJ2-5, with 10 bases lining up with TRBD2. The CDR3 runs to 16 residues. The V segment lost 4 bases and the J segment 5 bases; nucleotides outside the gene matches: 10. Germline V gene lookup returns CDR1 MDHEN and CDR2 SYDVKM. CDR3 loop: CASSSQSGRAGETQYF. As DNA, the CDR3 is TGTGCCAGCAGTTCCCAAAGCGGGAGGGCCGGGGAGACCCAGTACTTC.

This chain joins TRBV11-2 and TRBJ1-1, with 7 bases that match TRBD1. Per germline, CDR1 SGHAT and CDR2 FQNNGV. The CDR3 has 17 residues. Germline trimming cut 4 bases from V and 7 bases from J; bases unmatched to any gene: 18. CDR3 loop: CASSSPQGPLMDGEAFF. The CDR3 DNA follows: TGTGCCAGCAGCTCACCACAGGGGCCCCTAATGGATGGTGAAGCTTTCTTT.

Comment on this clone: This CDR3 is also generated by other DNA sequences in the sample. The V call is TRBV11-2, the J call TRBJ2-7, with 9 bases identical to TRBD1. Germline values: CDR1 SGHAT, CDR2 FQNNGV. The V gene end was trimmed by 4 bases and the J gene end by 4 bases; junction bases not matched to a gene: 2. The CDR3 totals 13 residues. CDR3: CASSYGQGYEQYF. CDR3 nucleotides: TGTGCCAGCAGCTATGGACAGGGGTACGAGCAGTACTTC.

The DNA of the CDR3 is TGCGCCAGCAGCATGCAGGCTAACTACGAGCAGTACTTC. This sequence encodes CASSMQANYEQYF. The chain has TRBV5-1 and TRBJ2-7; D not resolved. The length of the CDR3 is 13 residues. Between the trimmed V and J ends, which lost 4 bases and 3 bases, there was a span of 11 bases. CDR1 is SGHRS, CDR2 YFSETQ, per germline.

This chain uses TRBV7-9 with TRBJ2-3; no firm D call. V gave up 2 bases and J gave up 2 bases, with 14 bases separating them. The CDR3 contains 16 residues. Germline V gene data show CDR1 as SEHNR and CDR2 as FQNEAQ (reference sequence). Here the CDR3 reads CASSLSPSPPTDTQYF. The CDR3 region has the DNA TGTGCCAGCAGCTTAAGCCCCTCCCCCCCCACAGATACGCAGTATTTT.